The 26 T cell receptor beta chains listed next were all sequenced from one sample in a study of memory CD4+ T cells and cytomegalovirus serostatus. The repertoire was sequenced with immunoSEQ multiplex PCR; TCRdb's copy has only in-frame clones and lacks some. Of 35,000 to 45,000 clones in the sample, about four fifths were seen once. The sort gate was single viable CD3+CD4+CD8-CD45RO+ cells for memory CD4+ T cells. Source material: memory CD4+ T cells from blood. Receptors were obtained from an adult in good health and CMV-seronegative.

The genes are TRBV7-2 and TRBJ1-6; TRBD1 aligns across 7 bases. CDR3 length: 14 amino acids. The V gene end was trimmed by 6 bases and the J gene end by 14 bases; junction bases not matched to a gene: 13. Looked up from germline, CDR1 is SGHTA and CDR2 is FQGNSA. The CDR3 protein is CASRQDREVGSLHF. As DNA, the CDR3 is TGTGCCAGCAGACAAGACAGGGAGGTTGGGTCCCTCCACTTT.

The chain recombines TRBV2 with TRBJ2-5; D is ambiguous. The V end was cut by 8 bases, the J end by 0 bases, with 4 bases between. This CDR3 is built from 11 residues. The germline gives CDR1 SNHLY, CDR2 FYNNEI. The CDR3 sequence: CASRYQETQYF. In DNA form, the CDR3 reads TGTGCCAGCCGGTACCAAGAGACCCAGTACTTC.

This rearrangement joins TRBV5-6 to TRBJ1-2, with 7 bases matching TRBD1. The germline V gene has CDR1 SGHDT and CDR2 YYEEEE. The CDR3 has 15 residues. V trimming: 2 bases; J trimming: 8 bases; junction bases outside the gene matches: 12. CDR3 in DNA: TGTGCCAGCAGCTTCTATGACAGGGCTCGGGAGGGCTACACCTTC. Residues: CASSFYDRAREGYTF.

The chain carries TRBV28 and TRBJ1-6; no clear D gene. This CDR3 region has 15 residues. Germline V gene lookup returns CDR1 MDHEN and CDR2 SYDVKM. Trimming cost V 6 bases and J 8 bases, with 17 bases left between them. The CDR3 coding sequence is TGTGCCAGCAGCACCCAGACGGGTTCCTATTCACCCCTCCACTTT. It yields the protein CASSTQTGSYSPLHF. Full variable domain (missing parts from reference TRBV28 and TRBJ1-6): DVKVTQSSRYLVKRTGEKVFLECVQDMDHENMFWYRQDPGLGLRLIYFSYDVKMKEKGDIPEGYSVSREKKERFSLILESASTNQTSMYLCASSTQTGSYSPLHFGNGTRLTVT.

This chain connects TRBV19 to TRBJ1-2; D call uncertain. CDR3 length: 14 residues. Germline V CDR1 and CDR2: LNHDA, SQIVND (reference sequence). The V gene lost 4 bases and the J gene lost 2 bases, with 11 bases spanning the gap. The CDR3 sequence: CASSNPGLNYGYTF. CDR3 bases: TGTGCCAGTAGTAATCCGGGCCTAAACTATGGCTACACCTTC. The whole variable domain, filled in from reference TRBV19 and TRBJ1-2, reads DGGITQSPKYLFRKEGQNVTLSCEQNLNHDAMYWYRQDPGQGLRLIYYSQIVNDFQKGDIAEGYSVSREKKESFPLTVTSAQKNPTAFYLCASSNPGLNYGYTFGSGTRLTVV.

The rearrangement uses TRBV4-2 and TRBJ2-7; D not certain. The germline gives CDR1 LGHNA, CDR2 YNFKEQ. Trimming took 1 base from V and 5 from J, leaving 12 bases between them. This CDR3 comprises 14 residues. The CDR3 DNA reads as TGTGCCAGCAGCCAAGCCCAATCGCTCCACGAGCAGTACTTC. It is translated as CASSQAQSLHEQYF.

The J gene is TRBJ2-2, the V gene TRBV5-1; the D is unclear. This CDR3 has 15 residues. The germline CDR1 and CDR2 sequences are SGHRS and YFSETQ. The ends were cut back, 2 bases at V and 5 bases at J, with 13 bases in the middle. The CDR3 coding sequence is TGCGCCAGCAGCTTAGACTCCCTCGGGACCGGGGAGCTGTTTTTT. Translated: CASSLDSLGTGELFF.

This clone showed up just once. The genes are TRBV6-5 and TRBJ2-2; D is uncertain. Germline values: CDR1 MNHEY, CDR2 SVGAGI. This CDR3 contains 14 residues. Trimming removed 2 bases at V and 4 bases at J, with 8 bases between. The CDR3 nucleotides are TGTGCCAGCAGTTACGAGTCTGTCACCGGGGAGCTGTTTTTT. It is translated as CASSYESVTGELFF.

The chain uses TRBV4-1 and TRBJ2-2, with D uncertain. Germline V gene data show CDR1 as MGHRA and CDR2 as YSYEKL. This CDR3 has 15 residues. Trimming removed 2 bases from V and 1 base from J, with 8 bases in between. DNA for the CDR3: TGCGCCAGCAGCCAACCCTACCGGAACACCGGGGAGCTGTTTTTT. Protein sequence: CASSQPYRNTGELFF.

This clone was seen a few times. The chain recombines TRBV18 with TRBJ1-1; 8 positions agree with TRBD1. The V segment lost 5 bases and the J segment 2 bases; nucleotides outside the gene matches: 10. This CDR3 has 16 residues. Germline CDR1 reads KGHSH; CDR2 reads LQKENI. Here the CDR3 reads CASSTTGAPLNTEAFF. Here the CDR3 DNA reads TGTGCCAGCTCAACGACAGGGGCACCTCTAAACACTGAAGCTTTCTTT.

The V gene is TRBV19, the J gene TRBJ1-1; D not certain. This CDR3 has 12 residues. V shed 3 bases and J shed 2 bases, with 4 bases lying between them. Germline CDR1 LNHDA, CDR2 SQIVND (reference sequence). As DNA, the CDR3 is TGTGCCAGTAGTATGTACAACACTGAAGCTTTCTTT. Translating gives CASSMYNTEAFF.

The chain uses TRBV4-2 and TRBJ2-6; either TRBD1 or TRBD2 may supply D (7 bases each). Between the trimmed V and J ends, which lost 8 bases and 0 bases, there was a span of 17 bases. The CDR3 sequence is 17 residues long. The V gene's germline CDR1 is LGHNA and CDR2 YNFKEQ. The CDR3 sequence is CASDPGGAVSGANVLTF. The CDR3 DNA follows: TGTGCCAGCGACCCAGGGGGGGCGGTCTCTGGGGCCAACGTCCTGACTTTC.

V gene TRBV5-4 combines with J gene TRBJ2-7; tentatively, D is TRBD2 (5 bases). Trimming left V 5 bases short and J 2 bases short, with 14 bases between. This CDR3 region has 14 residues. Germline-derived CDR1 and CDR2 are SGHNT and YYREEE (reference sequence). CDR3 coding DNA: TGTGCCAGCAGGCCGGGATCAAATCCCTACGAGCAGTACTTC. Translated: CASRPGSNPYEQYF.

This clone was picked up one time. The rearrangement links TRBV7-2 to TRBJ2-1, with 9 bases lining up with TRBD2. This CDR3 has 17 amino acids. The V segment lost 1 base and the J segment 1 base; nucleotides outside the gene matches: 5. CDR1 SGHTA and CDR2 FQGNSA come from the germline V gene. CDR3 in amino acids: CASSLGVLAGSYNEQFF. The CDR3 DNA follows: TGTGCCAGCAGCTTAGGGGTTCTAGCGGGGTCCTACAATGAGCAGTTCTTC.

The rearrangement links TRBV6-4 to TRBJ2-1; 7 bases map to TRBD1. CDR1 is MRHNA, CDR2 SNTAGT, per germline. J gave up 2 bases and V 8 bases, and 3 bases lay outside the gene matches. This CDR3 is 13 amino acids long. This CDR3 is CASSGTAYNEQFF. The CDR3 DNA sequence: TGTGCCAGCTCCGGGACAGCCTACAATGAGCAGTTCTTC.

CDR3 bases: TGCAGCGCCGGACAGGGGGCTCCTCGGGAGACCCAGTACTTC. This gives the protein CSAGQGAPRETQYF. This rearrangement joins TRBV29-1 to TRBJ2-5; 11 bases are a match to TRBD1. CDR3 length: 14 amino acids. Germline CDR1 SQVTM, CDR2 ANQGSEA. After removal of 7 bases from V and 5 bases from J, the junction contained 9 bases not matched to a gene.

The rearrangement uses TRBV11-2 and TRBJ1-1; D unresolved. This CDR3 is built from 11 residues. Germline V gives CDR1 SGHAT, CDR2 FQNNGV. V was shortened by 5 bases and J by 8 bases, with 9 bases between the two germline ends. The CDR3 loop reads CASSPRMEAFF. The CDR3 DNA reads as TGTGCCAGCAGCCCGCGGATGGAAGCTTTCTTT.

The chain couples TRBV6-6 to TRBJ2-3; 7 nucleotides match TRBD2. This CDR3 has 15 residues. V shed 6 bases and J 2 bases; nucleotides not matched to a gene: 8. CDR1 and CDR2 from the germline V gene are MNHNY and SVGAGI (reference sequence). The CDR3 region has the DNA TGTGCCAGCAGGCGGACCGGGGGGTACACAGATACGCAGTATTTT. Translating gives CASRRTGGYTDTQYF.

This clone has a handful of counts. The chain uses TRBV5-4 and TRBJ1-1, with TRBD1 matching 8 bases. This CDR3 contains 14 residues. Unmatched junction bases numbered 6, after V lost 4 bases and J lost 4 bases. The V gene's germline CDR1 is SGHNT and CDR2 YYREEE (reference sequence). For the CDR3, the DNA is TGTGCCAGCAGCCGGACAGGGCGGACCACTGAAGCTTTCTTT. Translation: CASSRTGRTTEAFF.

This rearrangement joins TRBV7-6 to TRBJ1-1; 7 bases map to TRBD1. The germline V gene has CDR1 SGHVS and CDR2 FNYEAQ. This CDR3 has 14 amino acids. Trimming took 5 bases from V and 1 from J; bases not matched to a gene: 4. CDR3 loop: CASSRGQSNTEAFF. CDR3 in DNA: TGTGCCAGCAGCAGGGGACAGTCGAACACTGAAGCTTTCTTT.

V gene TRBV5-1 combines with J gene TRBJ2-5; 9 nucleotides agree with TRBD1. Germline V gene data show CDR1 as SGHRS and CDR2 as YFSETQ. The CDR3 runs to 15 residues. V gave up 2 bases and J gave up 7 bases; unmatched junction bases: 9. The CDR3 sequence is CASSLFGDRDGTQYF. Written as DNA, the CDR3 is TGCGCCAGCAGCTTATTCGGGGACAGGGACGGGACCCAGTACTTC. Drawing the rest from reference TRBV5-1 and TRBJ2-5, the complete variable domain is KAGVTQTPRYLIKTRGQQVTLSCSPISGHRSVSWYQQTPGQGLQFLFEYFSETQRNKGNFPGRFSGRQFSNSRSEMNVSTLELGDSALYLCASSLFGDRDGTQYFGPGTRLLVL.

The chain couples TRBV7-8 to TRBJ2-3; 12 bases match TRBD2. Germline-derived CDR1 and CDR2 are SGHVS and FQNEAQ. V shed 3 bases and J 7 bases; nucleotides not matched to a gene: 11. The CDR3 length is 17 residues. CDR3 residues: CASSFGTSGPTSYTQYF. CDR3 nucleotide sequence: TGTGCCAGCAGCTTTGGGACTAGCGGGCCAACGTCCTATACGCAGTATTTT.

J is TRBJ1-5 and V is TRBV5-6; D gene ambiguous. Germline V gene lookup returns CDR1 SGHDT and CDR2 YYEEEE. V was shortened by 0 bases and J by 6 bases, with 13 bases between the two germline ends. The CDR3 extends over 15 amino acids. As DNA, the CDR3 is TGTGCCAGCAGCTTGGGCTCAGGTGGGCTTCAGCCCCAGCATTTT. Translating gives CASSLGSGGLQPQHF.

V is TRBV2 and J is TRBJ2-5, with D perhaps given as TRBD1 or TRBD2 (5 bases each). The CDR3 spans 11 residues. The germline gives CDR1 SNHLY, CDR2 FYNNEI. V lost 8 bases and J lost 2, with 6 bases in between. The CDR3 is CASGGQETQYF. CDR3 DNA sequence: TGTGCCAGCGGGGGTCAAGAGACCCAGTACTTC. The full variable domain, completed using reference TRBV2 and TRBJ2-5, is EPEVTQTPSHQVTQMGQEVILRCVPISNHLYFYWYRQILGQKVEFLVSFYNNEISEKSEIFDDQFSVERPDGSNFTLKIRSTKLEDSAMYFCASGGQETQYFGPGTRLLVL.

This chain links TRBV11-2 with TRBJ1-4, with 8 bases aligning to TRBD1. Germline V gives CDR1 SGHAT, CDR2 FQNNGV. The V segment lost 5 bases and the J segment 10 bases; nucleotides outside the gene matches: 15. The CDR3 has 16 amino acids. The chain's CDR3 is CASSPSRDRNSGKLFF. DNA of the CDR3: TGTGCCAGCAGCCCCTCCCGGGACAGGAATTCAGGAAAACTGTTTTTT.

In this sample, this clone turned up once. The rearrangement joins TRBV5-4 to TRBJ1-2, with 11 bases that match TRBD1. The CDR3 spans 16 residues. Germline CDR1 reads SGHNT; CDR2 reads YYREEE (reference sequence). V shed 1 base, J shed 5 bases, and the junction held 7 bases outside the gene matches. This CDR3 reads CASSLRTGTGGYGYTF. CDR3 nucleotide sequence: TGTGCCAGCAGCTTGCGTACCGGGACAGGGGGATATGGCTACACCTTC.